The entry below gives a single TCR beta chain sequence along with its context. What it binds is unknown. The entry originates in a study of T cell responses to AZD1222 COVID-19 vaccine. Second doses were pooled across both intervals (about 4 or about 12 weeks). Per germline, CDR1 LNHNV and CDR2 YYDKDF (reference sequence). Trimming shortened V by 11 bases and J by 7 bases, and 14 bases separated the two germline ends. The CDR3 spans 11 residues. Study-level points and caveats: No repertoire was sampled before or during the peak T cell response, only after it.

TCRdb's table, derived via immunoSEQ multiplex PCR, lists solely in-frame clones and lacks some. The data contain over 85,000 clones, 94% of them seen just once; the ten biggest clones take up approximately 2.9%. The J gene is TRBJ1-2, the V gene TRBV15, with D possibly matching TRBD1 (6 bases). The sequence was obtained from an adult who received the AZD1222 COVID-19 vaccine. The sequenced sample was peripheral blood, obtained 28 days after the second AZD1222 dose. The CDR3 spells CAVQGRSGYTF. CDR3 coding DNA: TGTGCCGTTCAGGGGAGAAGTGGCTACACCTTC.